These 27 T cell receptor beta chains originate from one sample sequenced in a study of blood T cell repertoires in COVID-19. Clones were sequenced by immunoSEQ multiplex PCR, and TCRdb holds only the in-frame ones, with some missing. The sample consists of hundreds of thousands of clones, nearly 90% of them appearing once. The specimen sequenced was peripheral blood. The receptor set was obtained from a woman in her twenties or thirties with COVID-19, enrolled during active disease.

V is TRBV11-2 and J is TRBJ2-1; TRBD2 matches at 7 bases. Germline V gene sequence: CDR1 SGHAT, CDR2 FQNNGV. With 1 base clipped from V and 0 bases from J, the junction kept 6 bases outside the gene matches. The CDR3 spans 17 residues. CDR3 sequence reads: CASSLVPGGSSYNEQFF. As DNA, the CDR3 is TGTGCCAGCAGCTTAGTCCCCGGGGGGAGCTCCTACAATGAGCAGTTCTTC.

This sequence joins TRBV19 and TRBJ2-1; D is perhaps TRBD1 (6 bases). Germline CDR1 is LNHDA and CDR2 is SQIVND (reference sequence). The V end lost 7 bases, the J end lost 0 bases, and 19 bases lay between the germline ends. The CDR3 is made up of 17 amino acids. The CDR3 reads CASTLVYRDNSYNEQFF. DNA of the CDR3: TGTGCCAGTACCCTTGTGTACCGGGACAACTCCTACAATGAGCAGTTCTTC.

The CDR3 DNA reads as TGTGCCAGCAGCTTATTTAATCGTAGGACAGGGGGGGATGAGCAGTTCTTC. Residues: CASSLFNRRTGGDEQFF. The chain has TRBV7-8 and TRBJ2-1, with 10 bases matching TRBD1. This CDR3 is 17 amino acids long. Trimming took 2 bases from V and 8 from J; bases not matched to a gene: 12. The germline V gene has CDR1 SGHVS and CDR2 FQNEAQ.

This chain connects TRBV27 to TRBJ1-1, with D unresolved. The germline V and J ends were trimmed by 3 bases and 1 base, with 15 bases remaining between them. This CDR3 has 16 amino acids. Germline V lookup: CDR1 MNHEY, CDR2 SMNVEV (reference sequence). CDR3 region: CASSLVGRLGNTEAFF. CDR3 nucleotides: TGTGCCAGCAGTTTGGTGGGTAGGCTAGGGAACACTGAAGCTTTCTTT.

This clone was seen once. The V and J genes are TRBV2 and TRBJ2-7; no definite D call. Per the germline V gene, CDR1 is SNHLY and CDR2 is FYNNEI. The CDR3 sequence is 11 residues long. V was pared by 2 bases and J by 7 bases, with 6 bases between. CDR3 region: CASSETEEQYF. CDR3 in DNA: TGTGCCAGCAGTGAAACGGAGGAGCAGTACTTC.

This clone was recorded only once. This chain links TRBV18 with TRBJ1-1; 8 bases are a match to TRBD1. CDR1 and CDR2 from the germline V gene are KGHSH and LQKENI. The CDR3 covers 15 residues. Trimming took 4 bases from V and 3 from J; bases not matched to a gene: 7. The CDR3, as DNA: TGTGCCAGCTCACGATCAGGGGGCGCCTACACTGAAGCTTTCTTT. Amino acids: CASSRSGGAYTEAFF.

V gene TRBV13 combines with J gene TRBJ1-1; possibly TRBD1 for D (5 bases). V was shortened by 5 bases and J by 4 bases, with 20 bases between the two germline ends. Looked up from germline, CDR1 is PRHDT and CDR2 is FYEKMQ (reference sequence). This CDR3 is built from 16 residues. Here the CDR3 DNA reads TGTGCCAGCAGCCGAGACCTCCGGGGGGGAGGCACTGAAGCTTTCTTT. Translation gives CASSRDLRGGGTEAFF.

The chain employs TRBV11-3 and TRBJ2-2, with no clear D. Trimming removed 5 bases at V and 5 bases at J, with 9 bases between. Germline CDR1 SGHNT, CDR2 YENEEA. The CDR3 is made up of 13 amino acids. CDR3 nucleotides: TGTGCCAGCAGCCCCTTCCTTACCGGGGAGCTGTTTTTT. Translation gives CASSPFLTGELFF.

This chain connects TRBV18 to TRBJ2-2, with 8 nucleotides matching TRBD2. V lost 7 bases and J lost 7; bases outside the gene matches: 5. The germline gives CDR1 KGHSH, CDR2 LQKENI. The CDR3 is 13 amino acids. In nucleotides, the CDR3 is TGTGCCAGCTTCATAGCGGGGATCGGGGAGCTGTTTTTT. Residues: CASFIAGIGELFF.

V is TRBV4-1 and J is TRBJ1-6, with D perhaps matching TRBD1 (5 bases). The germline V gene encodes CDR1 MGHRA and CDR2 YSYEKL. The CDR3 totals 16 residues. V was cut by 1 base and J by 4 bases, with 11 bases left in between. The CDR3 sequence: CASSQAPDTYNSPLHF. In DNA form, the CDR3 reads TGCGCCAGCAGCCAAGCTCCGGACACGTATAATTCACCCCTCCACTTT.

The rearrangement uses TRBV19 and TRBJ2-1; maybe TRBD1 (6 bases). Germline V gene sequence: CDR1 LNHDA, CDR2 SQIVND (reference sequence). V shed 1 base and J shed 7 bases, with 11 bases lying between them. The CDR3 totals 14 residues. The CDR3 DNA reads as TGTGCCAGTAGTATAGGGGGGCGCAGGAATGAGCAGTTCTTC. It codes for CASSIGGRRNEQFF.

This chain links TRBV5-1 with TRBJ1-1, with 9 bases lining up with TRBD1. After removal of 0 bases from V and 11 bases from J, the junction contained 8 bases not matched to a gene. This CDR3 contains 14 residues. Germline V CDR1 and CDR2: SGHRS, YFSETQ. CDR3: CASSLAGQGSLAFF. The CDR3 nucleotides read TGCGCCAGCAGCTTGGCCGGACAGGGGAGCTTGGCTTTCTTT.

The CDR3 nucleotides read TGTGCCAGCAGCCCCCGGTTGGGGCGGGGGGGCCAAGAGACCCAGTACTTC. It encodes CASSPRLGRGGQETQYF. The chain has TRBV9 and TRBJ2-5; 9 bases line up with TRBD2. The ends lost 4 bases at V and 1 base at J; junction bases unmatched: 11. This CDR3 is 17 amino acids long. Germline V CDR1 and CDR2: SGDLS, YYNGEE.

V and J are TRBV10-3 and TRBJ2-3; 7 nucleotides agree with TRBD1. V dropped 3 bases and J dropped 2; count of bases not matched to a gene: 5. CDR3 length equals 15 residues. Germline assignment: CDR1 ENHRY and CDR2 SYGVKD. This CDR3 reads CAISEEGAPTDTQYF. In DNA form, the CDR3 reads TGTGCCATCAGTGAAGAGGGGGCCCCCACAGATACGCAGTATTTT.

The V call is TRBV19, the J call TRBJ2-3; a weak D match, TRBD1 (6 bases). This CDR3 has 16 amino acids. Between the trimmed V and J ends, which lost 1 base and 6 bases, there was a span of 17 bases. The germline V gene encodes CDR1 LNHDA and CDR2 SQIVND (reference sequence). CDR3 sequence (DNA): TGTGCCAGTAGTATAGCCCGACGTCGCCAGGGGGATACGCAGTATTTT. This gives the protein CASSIARRRQGDTQYF.

This chain links TRBV28 with TRBJ2-5; D is perhaps TRBD2 (5 bases). The CDR3 length is 13 residues. CDR1 and CDR2 from the germline V gene are MDHEN and SYDVKM. The V end lost 2 bases, the J end lost 6 bases, and 10 bases lay between the germline ends. CDR3 nucleotides: TGTGCCAGCAGTTTACAACGGGAAAAGACCCAGTACTTC. This codes for CASSLQREKTQYF.

The chain carries TRBV5-8 and TRBJ1-6; 10 nucleotides align to TRBD1. This CDR3 spans 16 amino acids. V gave up 4 bases and J gave up 10 bases; unmatched junction bases: 11. Germline lookup yields CDR1 SGHTS and CDR2 YDEGEE. This CDR3 reads CASSDEGQGVGSPLHF. CDR3 bases: TGTGCCAGCAGCGACGAAGGACAGGGGGTTGGATCACCCCTCCACTTT.

V is TRBV4-1 and J is TRBJ2-3; 8 nucleotides line up with TRBD2. The trim removed 2 bases at V and 12 bases at J, leaving 7 bases unmatched. Looked up from germline, CDR1 is MGHRA and CDR2 is YSYEKL. This CDR3 region has 13 residues. CDR3 nucleotide sequence: TGCGCCAGCAGCCAACCCGGGACTAGTGCCCAGTATTTT. It encodes CASSQPGTSAQYF.

The V and J genes are TRBV24-1 and TRBJ1-2, with a tentative D call TRBD1 (5 bases). This CDR3 spans 12 amino acids. V was trimmed by 6 bases and J by 4 bases, leaving 8 bases between them. Germline V gene data show CDR1 as KGHDR and CDR2 as SFDVKD. DNA for the CDR3: TGTGCCACCAGTCTCCAGGGCTATGGCTACACCTTC. Translation gives CATSLQGYGYTF.

The rearrangement uses TRBV6-5 and TRBJ1-2, with TRBD1 matching over 7 bases. The CDR3 is 13 residues long. Trimming cost V 6 bases and J 4 bases; bases outside gene matches: 5. Germline lookup yields CDR1 MNHEY and CDR2 SVGAGI. The CDR3 DNA reads as TGTGCCAGCAGCCGTAGACAGGGCTATGGCTACACCTTC. This encodes CASSRRQGYGYTF.

J is TRBJ1-1 and V is TRBV27; unclear D gene. The germline gives CDR1 MNHEY, CDR2 SMNVEV (reference sequence). V was trimmed by 3 bases and J by 1 base, leaving 18 bases between them. This CDR3 spans 17 amino acids. The CDR3 protein is CASSFLGIGGKNTEAFF. The CDR3 DNA follows: TGTGCCAGCAGTTTCTTAGGGATCGGAGGAAAGAACACTGAAGCTTTCTTT.

The genes are TRBV5-1 and TRBJ1-1; 7 nucleotides align to TRBD1. With 0 bases clipped from V and 1 base from J, the junction kept 3 bases outside the gene matches. Germline V gives CDR1 SGHRS, CDR2 YFSETQ. There are 15 residues in the CDR3. The DNA for the CDR3 is TGCGCCAGCAGCTTGGGGGACAGAGCGAACACTGAAGCTTTCTTT. Translated: CASSLGDRANTEAFF.

The J gene is TRBJ1-1, the V gene TRBV5-8; D is unclear. Germline CDR1 reads SGHTS; CDR2 reads YDEGEE. V was trimmed by 2 bases and J by 8 bases, leaving 10 bases between them. The CDR3 is made up of 12 amino acids. The DNA of the CDR3 is TGTGCCAGCAGCTTATTCCCCGGGGAAGCTTTCTTT. Translating it yields CASSLFPGEAFF.

CDR3 sequence reads: CASKGGGTLHF. The CDR3 coding sequence is TGTGCCAGCAAGGGAGGAGGGACCCTCCACTTT. The J gene is TRBJ1-6, the V gene TRBV3-1 (or the pseudogene TRBV3-2); D not resolved. Looked up from germline, CDR1 is LGHDT and CDR2 is YNNKEL (reference sequence). The CDR3 runs 11 residues. The V and J ends lost 7 bases and 14 bases respectively, with 12 bases between them.

This chain links TRBV28 with TRBJ1-1; a possible D gene is TRBD1 (5 bases). CDR1 MDHEN and CDR2 SYDVKM come from the germline V gene. The CDR3 runs to 13 residues. With 10 bases removed from V and 0 bases from J, the gap between germline ends came to 12 bases. Here the CDR3 DNA reads TGTGCCACCACTTGGACATTGAACACTGAAGCTTTCTTT. Amino acid sequence: CATTWTLNTEAFF.

The CDR3 sequence: CASSLVSSGGGNEQFF. The CDR3 DNA is TGTGCCAGCAGCTTAGTTTCTAGCGGGGGGGGCAATGAGCAGTTCTTC. This chain links TRBV7-2 with TRBJ2-1, with TRBD2 matching 12 bases. The CDR3 sequence is 16 residues long. The V and J ends lost 1 base and 6 bases, in that order; junction bases with no gene match: 4. The germline V gene encodes CDR1 SGHTA and CDR2 FQGNSA.

The rearrangement links TRBV10-3 to TRBJ2-3; D is possibly TRBD2 (7 bases). CDR1 and CDR2 from the germline V gene are ENHRY and SYGVKD. The CDR3 is made up of 12 amino acids. V was cut by 10 bases and J by 4 bases, with 12 bases left in between. CDR3 protein: CATGEGADTQYF. The CDR3 DNA follows: TGTGCCACTGGGGAGGGGGCAGATACGCAGTATTTT.